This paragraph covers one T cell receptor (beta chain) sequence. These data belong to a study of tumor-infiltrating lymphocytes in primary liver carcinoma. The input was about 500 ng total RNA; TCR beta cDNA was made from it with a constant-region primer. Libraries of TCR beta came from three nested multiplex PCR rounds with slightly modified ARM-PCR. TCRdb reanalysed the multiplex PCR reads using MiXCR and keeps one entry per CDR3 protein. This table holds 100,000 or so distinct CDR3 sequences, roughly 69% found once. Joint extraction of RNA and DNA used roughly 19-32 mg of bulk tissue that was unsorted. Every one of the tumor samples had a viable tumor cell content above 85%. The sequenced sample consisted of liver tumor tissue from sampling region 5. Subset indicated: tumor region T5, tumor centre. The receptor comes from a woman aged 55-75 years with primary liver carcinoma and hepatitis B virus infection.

The CDR3 DNA is TGTGCCAGCTGGCCGAGAGGGACAGGGACCTACGAGCAGTACTTC. Translation gives CASWPRGTGTYEQYF. The chain joins TRBV28 to TRBJ2-7; 9 nucleotides align to TRBD1. V dropped 8 bases and J dropped 2; count of bases not matched to a gene: 10. The CDR3 has 15 residues. The germline V gene encodes CDR1 MDHEN and CDR2 SYDVKM.